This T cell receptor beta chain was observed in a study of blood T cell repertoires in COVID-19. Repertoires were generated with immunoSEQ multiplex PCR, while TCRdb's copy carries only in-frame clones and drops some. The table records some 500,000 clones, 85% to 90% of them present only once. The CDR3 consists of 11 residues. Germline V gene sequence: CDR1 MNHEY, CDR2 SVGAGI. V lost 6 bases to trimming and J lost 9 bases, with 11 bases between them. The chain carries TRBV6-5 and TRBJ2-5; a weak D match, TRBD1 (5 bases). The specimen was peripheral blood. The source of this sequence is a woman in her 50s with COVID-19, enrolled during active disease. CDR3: CASRTEGAQYF. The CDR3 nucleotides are TGTGCCAGCAGGACAGAAGGGGCCCAGTACTTC.